The clone carrying this T cell receptor (beta chain) was recorded many times. Its antigen remains unknown. The sample comes from a study of T-cell reconstitution after alpha-beta-depleted transplantation in children. Unique molecular identifiers were incorporated during preparation of the TCRbeta library. In TCRdb, the PCR reads were re-called with MiXCR into one record per CDR3 protein. In the table there are approximately 31,000 distinct CDR3 sequences, under 6.5% of which are singletons. General study findings and limits: Expanded graft clones numbering several hundred reportedly gave rise to alpha-beta T cells about two months after transplant.

The sample here was peripheral blood, taken 60 days after TCRalphabeta/CD19-depleted stem cell transplant. This clonotype originated in a child under two years old who had a stem cell transplant for acute myeloid leukemia, so the T cells may come from the graft donor.

The CDR3 DNA reads TGTGCCAGCAGCTTATTGGGCGGGGAGCTGTTTTTT. Translating gives CASSLLGGELFF. V and J are TRBV7-3 and TRBJ2-2, with D uncertain. There are 12 residues in the CDR3. Germline loops: CDR1 SGHTA, CDR2 FQGTGA. V lost 2 bases and J lost 7, with 5 bases in between.